The clone carrying this T cell receptor beta chain was seen a single time. The data are from a study of blood T cell repertoires in COVID-19. Study details: T cells, B-cell-depleted T cells, or PBMCs supplied cDNA or gDNA.

Here immunoSEQ multiplex PCR was the method, and the copy in TCRdb shows in-frame clones only, minus some. The sample comprises 55,000 to 80,000 clones, about 73% of which are singletons, and 28% rests with the top ten. J lost 5 bases, V lost 6 bases, and 4 bases had no gene match. The CDR3 spans 13 residues. Germline loops: CDR1 SEHNR, CDR2 FQNEAQ (reference sequence). The sample consisted of peripheral blood. V is TRBV7-9 and J is TRBJ2-7; 10 bases match TRBD2. The receptor was isolated from a woman over 75 with acute or convalescent COVID-19. In DNA, the CDR3 is TGTGCCAGCAGGTCTACTAGCGGGAACGAGCAGTACTTC. Translated, it gives CASRSTSGNEQYF.